The present TCR beta chain was sequenced within a study of technical replicates of blood from several donors. The count of this clone is one. Germline V CDR1 and CDR2: KGHSH, LQKENI. The CDR3 is made up of 14 amino acids. V was pared by 3 bases and J by 3 bases, with 11 bases between. Profiled with immunoSEQ multiplex PCR; TCRdb holds only in-frame clones, not every one. Of about 98,000 clones in the sample, nearly 97% were seen once. The sequence came from a human donor in good health. The chain combines TRBV18 with TRBJ1-1, with D maybe TRBD1 (5 bases). Sequencing was performed on T cells isolated from PBMCs. As DNA, the CDR3 is TGTGCCAGCTCACCGGGAGGGGATTACACTGAAGCTTTCTTT. Protein: CASSPGGDYTEAFF.